This TCR beta chain was recovered during a study of T cell repertoires in cytomegalovirus infection (dated by TCRdb to about 2019). Study-level background: Donor HLA type was relevant to the analysis, because carriage of CMV infection together with the matching HLA type was indicated by public TCR beta signatures.

Overall study outcomes, separate from this receptor: The ex vivo response was dominated by HLA-C-restricted CMV-specific TCR beta clonotypes, which also provided the single most frequent clonotype in two of eight donors. In both this cohort and an independent roughly 330-donor cohort, the cumulative frequency of public TCR beta family members distinguished carriers of CMV infection plus the relevant HLA type.

The table lists this clonotype with a few counts. Its antigen is unknown. Within one base of it there is no much larger clone, and no base qualities were kept. Sequenced on an Illumina HiSeq 1500. Clones were called with MiXCR by TCRdb after fastp trimmed the public reads at Q25, and only in-frame beta chains were retained. Rows merge per CDR3 protein into single entries with the most common DNA and genes. The sample table lists about 360,000 distinct CDR3 sequences, roughly 18% of them with a count of one. Around 8.6% of the sample is held by the ten biggest clonotypes. Via the germline V gene (reference sequence), CDR1 is DFQATT and CDR2 SNEGSKA. Reading from cysteine to phenylalanine, the CDR3 counts 15 amino acids. Just the 45-base CDR3 DNA is kept, in frame starting at base 1. V trim: 0 bases; J trim: 5 bases; unmatched bases: 4.

The material sequenced was PBMCs. The TCR was taken from a human donor in good health (CMV status not recorded). Some clones in this sample may be carry-over from other donors' samples. The rearranged segments are TRBV20-1 and TRBJ2-1; 10 of the junction bases match TRBD2. The nucleotides are TGCAGTGCTAGAGACCGGACTAGCGGTGACAATGAGCAGTTCTTC. Its amino acids are CSARDRTSGDNEQFF.